The present T cell receptor beta chain was sequenced within a study of early T cells in non-severe SARS-CoV-2 infection. Study information: Bulk RNA from unsorted whole blood was sequenced; chains were unpaired.

Germline V gene data show CDR1 as MNHEY and CDR2 as SVGEGT. The CDR3 runs to 15 residues. Trimming stripped 6 bases from V and 8 bases from J, with 19 bases between. The TCR library protocol was used to attach unique molecular identifiers. These identifiers were attached to individual cDNA molecules. TCRdb independently ran MiXCR on the 5' RACE reads; one entry per CDR3 protein. Altogether about 60,000 distinct CDR3 sequences are present, about an eighth being singletons, with the ten largest covering 4.2%. This TCR came from an adult who was a healthcare worker with PCR-confirmed SARS-CoV-2 infection or an uninfected control (not recorded which). This chain joins TRBV6-2 or TRBV6-3 and TRBJ2-2; D unclear. The sequenced sample consisted of whole blood. The CDR3 region is CASRPHQPNVGELFF. The CDR3 DNA reads TGTGCCAGCAGACCCCATCAGCCGAATGTAGGGGAGCTGTTTTTT.